This T cell receptor (beta chain) was sequenced during a study of blood T cell repertoires in COVID-19 (TCRdb year 2020). About the investigation overall: The collaborator samples originated in the United States, Italy and Spain and spanned the acute and convalescent phases of COVID-19. The prospective study material was composed of cDNA or gDNA derived from T cells, B-cell-depleted T cells, or PBMCs. Subjects who had been exposed to COVID-19, were actively infected with it, or had recovered from it provided the deeply sampled blood TCRbeta repertoires that made up the dataset. The repertoires were released in a freely available public database meant as a resource for research on the immune response to SARS-CoV-2. The samples were drawn from the first 160 participants of the ongoing ImmuneRACE study and from some 1,300 subjects provided by 6 global collaborators. A de-identified subject ID, COVID-19 status, age in years and sex were almost always included in the sample metadata. Where available, HLA class I and class II types were taken from metadata supplied by the sample provider and were not determined by assay-based typing. Results the study describes overall, beyond this receptor: How much clinical and demographic metadata was included differed by source and by participant, and the metadata was provided uncurated.

The CDR3 measures 15 amino acids from cysteine to phenylalanine. The retained sequence is limited to the CDR3, 45 bases, with the frame set at the first base. CDR1 and CDR2, looked up from the germline V gene, are SGHDT and YYEEEE. V is shortened by 4 bases, J by 7 bases, and the region joining them spans 21 bases. The immunoSEQ Assay, a bias-controlled multiplex PCR, was used to amplify TCRbeta CDR3 regions from genomic DNA. In the source study's methods: The number of nucleated cells in each sample was estimated by amplification of reference gene primers within the assay. Sequence reads were collapsed and filtered to measure the absolute abundance of every unique TCRbeta CDR3 rearrangement. For each sample, productive Simpson clonality was calculated as the square root of Simpson's diversity index across productive rearrangements. Entries here come from immuneACCESS through TCRdb and include only in-frame sequences with V and J called. Some clones fail to appear in such tables; in the studies checked, an unresolved V gene covers under half of the shortfall, and the cause of the remainder is unknown. V and J calls and clone size are as listed in that table; D and trimming were resolved from the DNA. The sample data list 150,000 to 200,000 clones, and over 75% of these were observed just once. The ten largest clones capture over 9.5% of the sample.

Whole blood was collected in K2EDTA tubes by collaborating institutions according to the institutions' own protocols. For TCRbeta analysis, collaborators shipped samples as frozen whole blood, isolated PBMCs, or DNA extracted from either of those sample types. On this clone itself: No cognate antigen has been identified for it. The input lacks base qualities; no much larger clone sits a single base away.

What was sequenced was peripheral blood. The source of this sequence is a human donor with active or convalescent COVID-19. The donor label of this sample is uncertain. The sequence joins TRBV5-6 to TRBJ2-7; TRBD2 could be the D gene, as 5 bases match. The bases read TGTGCCAGCAGCCTTGGGCAGGCGCCCTCGGGGGAGCAGTACTTC. It specifies CASSLGQAPSGEQYF.